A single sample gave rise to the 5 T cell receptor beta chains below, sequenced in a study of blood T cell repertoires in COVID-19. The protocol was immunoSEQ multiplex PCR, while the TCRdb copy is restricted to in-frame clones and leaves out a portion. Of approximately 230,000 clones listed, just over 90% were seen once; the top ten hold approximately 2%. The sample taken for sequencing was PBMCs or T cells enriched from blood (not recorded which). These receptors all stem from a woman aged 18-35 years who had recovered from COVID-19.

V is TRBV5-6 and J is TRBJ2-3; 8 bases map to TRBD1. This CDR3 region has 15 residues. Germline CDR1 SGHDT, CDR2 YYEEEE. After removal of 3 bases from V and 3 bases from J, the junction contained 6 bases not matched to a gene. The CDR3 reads CASSSQRQGTDTQYF. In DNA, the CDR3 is TGTGCCAGCAGCTCCCAACGACAGGGGACAGATACGCAGTATTTT.

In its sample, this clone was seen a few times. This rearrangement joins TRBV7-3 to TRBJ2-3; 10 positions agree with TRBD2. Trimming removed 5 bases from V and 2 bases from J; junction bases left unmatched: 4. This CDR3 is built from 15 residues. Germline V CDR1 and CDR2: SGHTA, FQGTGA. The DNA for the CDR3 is TGTGCCAGCAGCGTTAGCGGGGGGATCACAGATACGCAGTATTTT. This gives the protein CASSVSGGITDTQYF.

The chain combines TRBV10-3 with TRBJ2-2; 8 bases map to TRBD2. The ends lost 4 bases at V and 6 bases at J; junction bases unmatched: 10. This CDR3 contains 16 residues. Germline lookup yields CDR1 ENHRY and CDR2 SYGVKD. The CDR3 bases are TGTGCCATCAGTGTCACAGCGGGAGTTGAGGCCGGGGAGCTGTTTTTT. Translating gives CAISVTAGVEAGELFF.

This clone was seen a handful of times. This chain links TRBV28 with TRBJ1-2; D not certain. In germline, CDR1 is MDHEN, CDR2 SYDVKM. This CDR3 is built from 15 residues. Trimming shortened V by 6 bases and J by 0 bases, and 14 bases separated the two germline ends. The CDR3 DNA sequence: TGTGCCAGCAGGCGGGTGGACGGAGCTAACTATGGCTACACCTTC. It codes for CASRRVDGANYGYTF.

CDR3 nucleotides: TGTGCCAGCAGCCCCGCGGCAGCCCTCGACACAGATACGCAGTATTTT. It yields the protein CASSPAAALDTDTQYF. This sequence joins TRBV12-1 and TRBJ2-3; no DNA check was done on the table's D call, TRBD2. TRBV12-1 is a known pseudogene. This CDR3 has 16 residues.